This T cell receptor beta chain was found in a study of blood T cells in healthy people across ages. Study details: Through template switching, about one barcoded beta molecule was captured per two T cells, as measured in model experiments. Study findings and constraints: Nothing was known about donor CMV status, and this possibly confounded expanded clonotype changes.

A note on this clonotype: Antigen: not known.

Per the germline V gene, CDR1 is SGHTA and CDR2 is FQGTGA. V shed 9 bases and J shed 5 bases, with 8 bases lying between them. The CDR3 sequence is 11 residues long. Extraction of total RNA produced a minimum of 5.5 micrograms from each sample. The use of a sample-barcoded 5' primer and a J-beta primer mix characterized a second PCR of about 7 to 12 cycles. Each cDNA molecule was tagged by a template-switch adaptor with 12 random nucleotides. From the 5' RACE reads, TCRdb called clonotypes with MiXCR, one entry per CDR3 protein. Of roughly 1.9 million distinct CDR3 sequences listed, more than 35% are singletons.

Input material: blood. The genes are TRBV7-3 and TRBJ2-4; D is unresolved. The clonotype comes from a human donor in good health. The CDR3 is CARKDQNIQYF. The CDR3 nucleotides are TGTGCCAGAAAGGACCAAAACATTCAGTACTTC.